Below, 27 T cell receptor beta chains from the same sample are listed, as sequenced in a study of CD8 T cells in Susac syndrome. Random-hexamer reverse transcription was applied to roughly 0.45 to 1 ug RNA. One entry per CDR3 protein, called by TCRdb with MiXCR from the immunoSEQ multiplex PCR reads. Of about 130,000 distinct CDR3 sequences listed, about 90% are singletons. Sequencing was carried out using CD8+ T cells from PBMCs. The receptors stem from a human donor with multiple sclerosis.

The chain carries TRBV13 and TRBJ2-7, with D tentatively TRBD1 (6 bases). The CDR3 sequence is 13 residues long. Germline CDR1 reads PRHDT; CDR2 reads FYEKMQ (reference sequence). V was clipped by 5 bases and J by 2 bases, with 10 bases between them. This CDR3 is CASSQGRTYEQYF. The CDR3 DNA follows: TGTGCCAGCAGCCAGGGGCGTACCTACGAGCAGTACTTC. The full variable domain, completed using reference TRBV13 and TRBJ2-7, is AAGVIQSPRHLIKEKRETATLKCYPIPRHDTVYWYQQGPGQDPQFLISFYEKMQSDKGSIPDRFSAQQFSDYHSELNMSSLELGDSALYFCASSQGRTYEQYFGPGTRLTVT.

This sequence joins TRBV13 and TRBJ2-3, with D perhaps TRBD1 (6 bases). The V and J ends lost 3 bases and 2 bases respectively, with 12 bases between them. Germline CDR1 is PRHDT and CDR2 is FYEKMQ (reference sequence). The CDR3 loop spans 15 amino acids. CDR3 in DNA: TGTGCCAGCAGCTTGGGACAATCGGTCACAGATACGCAGTATTTT. It encodes CASSLGQSVTDTQYF.

This sequence joins TRBV4-1 and TRBJ1-1; TRBD1 might be the D (6 bases). The V gene lost 4 bases and the J gene lost 2 bases, with 8 bases spanning the gap. The CDR3 covers 13 residues. Germline CDR1 reads MGHRA; CDR2 reads YSYEKL. The CDR3 is CASSPGHNTEAFF. CDR3 DNA sequence: TGCGCCAGCAGCCCGGGACACAACACTGAAGCTTTCTTT.

The chain has TRBV2 and TRBJ2-2; 8 nucleotides match TRBD1. Germline V gene data show CDR1 as SNHLY and CDR2 as FYNNEI. This CDR3 is 15 amino acids long. J gave up 4 bases and V 6 bases, and 7 bases lay outside the gene matches. Here the CDR3 DNA reads TGTGCCAGCAGACCGACAGGGGTCAGCACCGGGGAGCTGTTTTTT. Translated: CASRPTGVSTGELFF.

This rearrangement joins TRBV6-4 to TRBJ2-1; the D gene is possibly TRBD1 (7 bases). Trimming pared 8 bases from V and 10 bases from J, leaving 24 bases between. Germline lookup yields CDR1 MRHNA and CDR2 SNTAGT. This CDR3 spans 15 amino acids. The CDR3 DNA follows: TGTGCCAGCGGTCGGGGCGGGGACAGAGGTGGAGAGCAGTTCTTC. Its translation is CASGRGGDRGGEQFF.

The CDR3 here is CSVVRGSSYEQYF. CDR3 DNA sequence: TGCAGCGTTGTCAGAGGGAGCTCCTACGAGCAGTACTTC. The J gene is TRBJ2-7, the V gene TRBV29-1, with D perhaps TRBD2 (5 bases). V dropped 4 bases and J dropped 0 bases, with 10 bases sitting between them. In germline, CDR1 is SQVTM, CDR2 ANQGSEA. This CDR3 has 13 amino acids.

The chain is built from TRBV4-1 and TRBJ1-1; possible D gene TRBD1, 5 bases. This CDR3 has 18 amino acids. The V end was cut by 0 bases, the J end by 0 bases, with 17 bases between. Germline CDR1 and CDR2: MGHRA and YSYEKL. CDR3: CASSQDKGPTFMNTEAFF. In nucleotides, the CDR3 is TGCGCCAGCAGCCAAGATAAGGGGCCAACCTTTATGAACACTGAAGCTTTCTTT.

V usage is TRBV28 and J usage is TRBJ2-7; maybe TRBD2 (5 bases). This CDR3 is built from 17 residues. The V gene lost 4 bases and the J gene lost 2 bases, with 21 bases spanning the gap. Germline V gene data show CDR1 as MDHEN and CDR2 as SYDVKM. The CDR3 DNA reads as TGTGCCAGCAGTTATTGGTTAGGAAAGGCGGGCCCCTACGAGCAGTACTTC. This gives the protein CASSYWLGKAGPYEQYF.

The chain links TRBV20-1 to TRBJ1-1, with D uncertain. V was trimmed by 0 bases and J by 3 bases, leaving 8 bases between them. CDR1 and CDR2 from the germline V gene are DFQATT and SNEGSKA (reference sequence). The CDR3 sequence is 13 residues long. The CDR3 sequence: CSARDRADTEAFF. The CDR3 coding sequence is TGCAGTGCTAGAGATAGGGCAGACACTGAAGCTTTCTTT.

This rearrangement joins TRBV29-1 to TRBJ2-7; the D gene could be TRBD1 or TRBD2 (5 bases each). The V gene lost 4 bases and the J gene lost 3 bases, with 10 bases spanning the gap. CDR3 length: 12 amino acids. In germline, CDR1 is SQVTM, CDR2 ANQGSEA. CDR3 protein: CSVGRDRYEQYF. The CDR3 coding sequence is TGCAGCGTTGGAAGGGACCGCTACGAGCAGTACTTC.

This clonotype was seen a handful of times. The J gene is TRBJ2-7, the V gene TRBV3-1; no reliable D call. Trimming took off 0 bases at V and 2 bases at J, with 11 bases between the two ends. Germline lookup yields CDR1 LGHDT and CDR2 YNNKEL (reference sequence). This CDR3 is built from 15 residues. The CDR3: CASSQESRFPYEQYF. The CDR3 DNA reads TGTGCCAGCAGCCAAGAGTCCAGATTCCCCTACGAGCAGTACTTC.

The chain couples TRBV30 to TRBJ2-3; 7 nucleotides agree with TRBD1. The germline V gene has CDR1 GTSNPN and CDR2 SVGIG (reference sequence). V lost 7 bases and J lost 4; bases outside the gene matches: 11. CDR3 length: 14 amino acids. CDR3 coding DNA: TGTGCCTCCCAAGCGAGGCAGGGGGCAGATACGCAGTATTTT. Translation gives CASQARQGADTQYF.

This chain uses TRBV9 with TRBJ2-7; TRBD1 is a possible D gene (6 bases). This CDR3 region has 14 residues. V was clipped by 4 bases and J by 6 bases, with 17 bases between them. CDR1 SGDLS and CDR2 YYNGEE come from the germline V gene. In DNA, the CDR3 is TGTGCCAGCAGCCCGGAGGACAGTGTTCTCGAGCAGTACTTC. It encodes CASSPEDSVLEQYF. The full variable domain, rest sourced from reference TRBV9 and TRBJ2-7, is DSGVTQTPKHLITATGQRVTLRCSPRSGDLSVYWYQQSLDQGLQFLIQYYNGEERAKGNILERFSAQQFPDLHSELNLSSLELGDSALYFCASSPEDSVLEQYFGPGTRLTVT.

The chain couples TRBV30 to TRBJ2-3; TRBD2 aligns across 10 bases. The junction had 7 bases not matched to a gene; V was cut back by 5 bases and J by 2 bases. Germline loops: CDR1 GTSNPN, CDR2 SVGIG (reference sequence). The CDR3 is made up of 15 amino acids. CDR3 region: CAWDEGLADTDTQYF. DNA for the CDR3: TGTGCCTGGGATGAAGGACTAGCGGACACAGATACGCAGTATTTT.

The genes are TRBV19 and TRBJ2-1; no reliable D call. Germline CDR1 reads LNHDA; CDR2 reads SQIVND (reference sequence). This CDR3 is built from 12 residues. Trimming pared 2 bases from V and 7 bases from J, leaving 6 bases between. CDR3 in amino acids: CASSIMGNEQFF. CDR3 bases: TGTGCCAGTAGTATAATGGGGAATGAGCAGTTCTTC.

In this sample, this clonotype turned up once. The rearrangement links TRBV6-1 to TRBJ1-2; TRBD1 agrees at 8 bases. CDR1 is MNHNS, CDR2 SASEGT, per germline. The CDR3 has 17 amino acids. Trimming at V came to 8 bases and at J to 5 bases, leaving 19 bases not matched to a gene. CDR3 in amino acids: CASRPRTGRNYLYGYTF. The CDR3 DNA sequence: TGTGCCAGCCGACCGAGGACAGGGAGAAACTACCTTTATGGCTACACCTTC.

The rearrangement links TRBV4-1 to TRBJ2-7; D gene unclear. The germline gives CDR1 MGHRA, CDR2 YSYEKL. This CDR3 region has 15 residues. The V end lost 1 base, the J end lost 2 bases, and 12 bases lay between the germline ends. The CDR3 DNA reads as TGCGCCAGCAGCCAAGGTTGGTGGTCGCCCTACGAGCAGTACTTC. Its translation: CASSQGWWSPYEQYF.

The chain combines TRBV20-1 with TRBJ1-1, with TRBD1 identical over 7 bases. The junction had 19 bases not matched to a gene; V was cut back by 5 bases and J by 1 base. The V gene's germline CDR1 is DFQATT and CDR2 SNEGSKA (reference sequence). The CDR3 has 18 amino acids. CDR3 in DNA: TGCAGTGCTCCGAACCCTGGGACAGCCAACTCGTGGAACACTGAAGCTTTCTTT. Translation gives CSAPNPGTANSWNTEAFF.

The V and J genes are TRBV3-1 and TRBJ2-5; D may be TRBD1 (5 bases). V lost 0 bases, J lost 2 bases, and 13 bases lay in between. The CDR3 has 16 residues. Germline CDR1 is LGHDT and CDR2 is YNNKEL (reference sequence). The CDR3 bases are TGTGCCAGCAGCCAAGATTTTATGACAGATCAAGAGACCCAGTACTTC. Its protein product is CASSQDFMTDQETQYF.

This chain links TRBV14 with TRBJ1-1; D ambiguous. CDR3 length: 14 residues. V was shortened by 0 bases and J by 5 bases, with 10 bases between the two germline ends. Germline V CDR1 and CDR2: SGHDN, FVKESK. CDR3 sequence reads: CASSQDWGNTEAFF. In DNA, the CDR3 is TGTGCCAGCAGCCAAGATTGGGGAAATACTGAAGCTTTCTTT.

Only a few counts were recorded for this clonotype. The genes are TRBV19 and TRBJ1-1, with D perhaps TRBD1 (5 bases). The CDR3 has 13 amino acids. Trimming left V 6 bases short and J 5 bases short, with 13 bases between. The germline CDR1 and CDR2 sequences are LNHDA and SQIVND (reference sequence). DNA of the CDR3: TGTGCCAGTAGCCCGGGGGGGTGGACTGAAGCTTTCTTT. It yields the protein CASSPGGWTEAFF. Combining the CDR3 with reference TRBV19 and TRBJ1-1 gives the whole variable domain DGGITQSPKYLFRKEGQNVTLSCEQNLNHDAMYWYRQDPGQGLRLIYYSQIVNDFQKGDIAEGYSVSREKKESFPLTVTSAQKNPTAFYLCASSPGGWTEAFFGQGTRLTVV.

The chain employs TRBV20-1 and TRBJ2-7; D remains unclear. V was clipped by 4 bases and J by 7 bases, with 14 bases between them. The CDR3 length is 12 residues. CDR1 DFQATT and CDR2 SNEGSKA come from the germline V gene (reference sequence). The CDR3 nucleotides read TGCAGTGCTACTTCCCACCGTAGGGAGCAGTACTTC. Translated, it gives CSATSHRREQYF.

This clonotype is a singleton in its sample. V usage is TRBV13 and J usage is TRBJ2-1, with D maybe TRBD1 (5 bases). Trimming removed 3 bases at V and 4 bases at J, with 16 bases between. There are 16 residues in the CDR3. Germline V gene data show CDR1 as PRHDT and CDR2 as FYEKMQ (reference sequence). CDR3 in DNA: TGTGCCAGCAGCTTCCTCAGGGAATATACATACAATGAGCAGTTCTTC. It specifies CASSFLREYTYNEQFF.

V gene TRBV27 combines with J gene TRBJ1-1; D remains ambiguous. Trimming shortened V by 5 bases and J by 1 base, and 14 bases separated the two germline ends. In germline, CDR1 is MNHEY, CDR2 SMNVEV (reference sequence). CDR3 length: 15 residues. CDR3 protein: CASSPSREGNTEAFF. The DNA of the CDR3 is TGTGCCAGCAGTCCCTCGAGGGAGGGGAACACTGAAGCTTTCTTT.

This clonotype was seen only a few times. The chain uses TRBV23-1 and TRBJ2-7, with D maybe TRBD2 (6 bases). Being an ORF, TRBV23-1 has a function that is uncertain. V was pared by 7 bases and J by 3 bases, with 13 bases between. This CDR3 is built from 13 residues. The CDR3 reads CASTQTGDYEQYF. As DNA, the CDR3 is TGCGCCAGCACCCAAACGGGGGACTACGAGCAGTACTTC.

The rearrangement links TRBV5-1 to TRBJ2-7; 7 nucleotides agree with TRBD2. CDR1 is SGHRS, CDR2 YFSETQ, per germline. This CDR3 region has 15 residues. V shed 0 bases and J 4 bases; nucleotides not matched to a gene: 7. CDR3 in DNA: TGCGCCAGCAGCTTGGAGGTAGCGGGCGTTTACGAGCAGTACTTC. Translating gives CASSLEVAGVYEQYF.

The V gene is TRBV5-1, the J gene TRBJ1-1; TRBD1 aligns across 9 bases. Trimming took 4 bases from V and 8 from J; bases not matched to a gene: 3. Looked up from germline, CDR1 is SGHRS and CDR2 is YFSETQ. The CDR3 length is 12 residues. CDR3 amino acids: CASSAGQGEAFF. In DNA form, the CDR3 reads TGCGCCAGCAGCGCGGGACAGGGAGAAGCTTTCTTT.